This T cell receptor (beta chain) was sequenced during a study of blood T cell repertoires in COVID-19. Study-level background: Acute and convalescent COVID-19 samples came from the United States, Italy and Spain. Nucleic acid was either cDNA or gDNA, and it came from T cells, B-cell-depleted T cells, or PBMCs.

This CDR3 has 13 amino acids. Germline V lookup: CDR1 SQVTM, CDR2 ANQGSEA. Trimming at V came to 7 bases and at J to 2 bases, leaving 7 bases not matched to a gene. Original data processing: For nucleated cells, counts were estimated from reference gene primer amplification. Profiling relied on immunoSEQ multiplex PCR, and the TCRdb table lists in-frame clones only, not all of them. V and J calls and clone size are copied from that table; D and trimming were computed from the DNA. Counted here are 130,000 or so clones, around 81% occurring once; the ten biggest clones make up about 8.4%. The sample taken for sequencing was peripheral blood. This clonotype was obtained from a woman aged 60-70 years with active or convalescent COVID-19. The chain carries TRBV29-1 and TRBJ2-5, with 7 bases aligning to TRBD1. The CDR3 DNA sequence: TGCAGCGCTCGGACAGGACAACAAGAGACCCAGTACTTC. Encoded protein: CSARTGQQETQYF.